Below are 17 T cell receptor beta chains sequenced from a single sample in a study of OX40 agonist ivuxolimab in advanced cancers. Sequencing was performed with immunoSEQ multiplex PCR; in TCRdb, only in-frame clones are kept and a portion is missing. The sample holds 20,000 or so clones, about 90% seen once. Source: CD4+ or CD8+ T cells sorted from blood, taken in a trial of the OX40 agonist ivuxolimab. The source is an adult with an advanced solid tumor such as melanoma, head and neck, liver or kidney cancer.

This chain links TRBV19 with TRBJ2-7; 12 bases map to TRBD1. The junction had 6 bases not matched to a gene; V was cut back by 4 bases and J by 5 bases. Germline CDR1 and CDR2: LNHDA and SQIVND (reference sequence). The CDR3 loop spans 15 amino acids. The DNA for the CDR3 is TGTGCCAGTAGTAGGGGACAGGGGGCGCCCAACGAGCAGTACTTC. Residues: CASSRGQGAPNEQYF. Based on the CDR3 plus reference TRBV19 and TRBJ2-7, the full variable domain is DGGITQSPKYLFRKEGQNVTLSCEQNLNHDAMYWYRQDPGQGLRLIYYSQIVNDFQKGDIAEGYSVSREKKESFPLTVTSAQKNPTAFYLCASSRGQGAPNEQYFGPGTRLTVT.

The rearrangement joins TRBV5-3 to TRBJ2-3; 12 nucleotides align to TRBD2. Being an ORF, TRBV5-3 has a function that is uncertain. The CDR3 length is 17 residues. Germline trimming cut 4 bases from V and 2 bases from J; bases unmatched to any gene: 8. The CDR3 DNA reads TGTGCCAGAAGCCGAAGACTAGCGGGAGACCTCACAGATACGCAGTATTTT. Translating it yields CARSRRLAGDLTDTQYF.

This clone has just one count. This chain connects TRBV9 to TRBJ2-7; a weak D match, TRBD2 (6 bases). Trimming cost V 0 bases and J 2 bases, with 15 bases left between them. Germline loops: CDR1 SGDLS, CDR2 YYNGEE. The CDR3 covers 16 residues. The chain's CDR3 is CASSVDGGGDPYEQYF. The CDR3 region has the DNA TGTGCCAGCAGCGTAGACGGGGGTGGGGACCCCTACGAGCAGTACTTC.

The V gene is TRBV6-6, the J gene TRBJ2-7; 10 nucleotides agree with TRBD2. V was clipped by 6 bases and J by 1 base; unmatched bases: 3. This CDR3 is built from 14 residues. Germline CDR1 and CDR2: MNHNY and SVGAGI (reference sequence). The CDR3 sequence is CASSTSGISYEQYF. CDR3 coding DNA: TGTGCCAGCAGCACTAGCGGGATTTCCTACGAGCAGTACTTC.

This clone turned up a few times. The chain recombines TRBV28 with TRBJ2-1; D unresolved. Germline loops: CDR1 MDHEN, CDR2 SYDVKM. V dropped 3 bases and J dropped 4 bases, with 4 bases sitting between them. The CDR3 sequence is 12 residues long. CDR3 region: CASSFGYNEQFF. The CDR3 coding sequence is TGTGCCAGCAGTTTCGGTTACAATGAGCAGTTCTTC.

A single count supports this clone. The chain couples TRBV5-1 to TRBJ2-2; TRBD1 or TRBD2 may be the D gene (6 bases each). The germline gives CDR1 SGHRS, CDR2 YFSETQ. The CDR3 is made up of 14 amino acids. The ends were cut back, 4 bases at V and 4 bases at J, with 11 bases in the middle. CDR3 nucleotide sequence: TGCGCCAGCAGCCCGGAGGGGGTCACCGGGGAGCTGTTTTTT. This translates into CASSPEGVTGELFF.

The chain is built from TRBV9 and TRBJ2-3; TRBD2 matches at 9 bases. CDR3 size: 16 residues. V lost 4 bases and J lost 3; bases outside the gene matches: 9. Germline V gene sequence: CDR1 SGDLS, CDR2 YYNGEE. CDR3 coding DNA: TGTGCCAGCAGCCATTGGGCTAGCGGGATTACAGATACGCAGTATTTT. It yields the protein CASSHWASGITDTQYF.

The genes are TRBV19 and TRBJ1-5; no reliable D call. This CDR3 comprises 16 residues. Trimming cost V 2 bases and J 2 bases, with 13 bases left between them. Germline values: CDR1 LNHDA, CDR2 SQIVND (reference sequence). In nucleotides, the CDR3 is TGTGCCAGTAGTATAATATCTGGGAAAGGCAATCAGCCCCAGCATTTT. Encoded protein: CASSIISGKGNQPQHF.

The J gene is TRBJ2-2, the V gene TRBV29-1; 7 bases line up with TRBD1. After removal of 7 bases from V and 5 bases from J, the junction contained 4 bases not matched to a gene. This CDR3 has 12 residues. The germline gives CDR1 SQVTM, CDR2 ANQGSEA. This chain's CDR3 is CSGTQGTGELFF. Here the CDR3 DNA reads TGCAGCGGCACACAGGGGACCGGGGAGCTGTTTTTT.

The CDR3 DNA reads TGTGCCATCAGTGGGGGACCGGAGCAGTACTTC. This translates into CAISGGPEQYF. This rearrangement joins TRBV10-3 to TRBJ2-7; the D call may be TRBD1 or TRBD2 (5 bases each). V dropped 4 bases and J dropped 7 bases, with 8 bases sitting between them. Germline CDR1 and CDR2: ENHRY and SYGVKD. The CDR3 runs 11 residues.

Only one count was recorded for this clone. This chain links TRBV4-3 with TRBJ2-1; 12 bases are shared with TRBD2. The CDR3 has 17 amino acids. Per the germline V gene, CDR1 is LGHNA and CDR2 is YSLEER. V gave up 0 bases and J gave up 7 bases; unmatched junction bases: 7. CDR3 loop: CASSQESSGRAGNEQFF. CDR3 bases: TGCGCCAGCAGCCAAGAGTCTAGCGGGAGGGCCGGAAATGAGCAGTTCTTC.

This chain joins TRBV6-5 and TRBJ2-7; perhaps TRBD1 as D (8 bases). This CDR3 has 15 amino acids. The germline V gene has CDR1 MNHEY and CDR2 SVGAGI. V was trimmed by 5 bases and J by 0 bases, leaving 14 bases between them. The DNA for the CDR3 is TGTGCCAGCAGTCCAACAGGGGGGGGCTCCTACGAGCAGTACTTC. Translating it yields CASSPTGGGSYEQYF.

The J gene is TRBJ2-1, the V gene TRBV6-1; D uncertain. Trimming stripped 6 bases from V and 4 bases from J, with 7 bases between. Looked up from germline, CDR1 is MNHNS and CDR2 is SASEGT. The CDR3 sequence is 12 residues long. In nucleotides, the CDR3 is TGTGCCAGCAGATCAGCGTACAATGAGCAGTTCTTC. Translated: CASRSAYNEQFF.

This clone was recorded once. This chain connects TRBV14 to TRBJ2-5; 8 nucleotides align to TRBD1. The CDR3 runs to 13 residues. V shed 5 bases, J shed 4 bases, and the junction held 3 bases outside the gene matches. The germline gives CDR1 SGHDN, CDR2 FVKESK. The CDR3 reads CASSKTGGETQYF. CDR3 in DNA: TGTGCCAGCAGCAAAACAGGGGGAGAGACCCAGTACTTC.

The chain employs TRBV5-4 and TRBJ2-5; 7 bases align to TRBD2. Germline V lookup: CDR1 SGHNT, CDR2 YYREEE (reference sequence). The CDR3 is 14 amino acids. V was pared by 1 base and J by 5 bases, with 5 bases of the junction left unmatched. The CDR3 loop reads CASSLLRELETQYF. The CDR3, as DNA: TGTGCCAGCAGCTTGTTGCGGGAGCTTGAGACCCAGTACTTC.

The gene calls are TRBV4-1 and TRBJ2-1, with D uncertain. The CDR3 totals 17 residues. V was clipped by 5 bases and J by 5 bases, with 22 bases between them. Germline CDR1 is MGHRA and CDR2 is YSYEKL. Here the CDR3 DNA reads TGCGCCAGCAGCAGATCGATCCGGGCCCAAGGCCACAATGAGCAGTTCTTC. Amino acid sequence: CASSRSIRAQGHNEQFF.

The rearrangement joins TRBV11-2 to TRBJ1-1; D call uncertain. This CDR3 spans 13 amino acids. Trimming pared 6 bases from V and 8 bases from J, leaving 16 bases between. Looked up from germline, CDR1 is SGHAT and CDR2 is FQNNGV. The CDR3 loop reads CASRDHGRLEAFF. The CDR3 DNA is TGTGCCAGCAGGGACCACGGACGGTTAGAAGCTTTCTTT.